The 7 T cell receptor beta chains below come from one sample, sequenced in a study of T cell repertoires in cytomegalovirus infection. These receptors lack a known antigen. TCRdb re-analysed the reads in MiXCR, keeping a single row per CDR3 protein. This table holds about 310,000 distinct CDR3 sequences, around 25% found once. Sequenced material: cultured PBMCs, taken from culture after CMV antigen stimulation. These receptors were obtained from a human donor in good health (CMV status not recorded). Some clones in this sample may be carry-over from other donors' samples.

Many counts were recorded for this clonotype. V is TRBV5-4 and J is TRBJ2-1; 13 bases are shared with TRBD2. J was trimmed by 9 bases and V by 4 bases; bases with no gene match: 10. The CDR3 totals 16 residues. Germline CDR1 and CDR2: SGHNT and YYREEE (reference sequence). The CDR3 here is CASSPGGTSGNIEQFF. CDR3 bases: TGTGCCAGCAGCCCCGGCGGGACTAGCGGGAACATTGAGCAGTTCTTC.

This sequence joins TRBV4-1 and TRBJ1-1; 7 nucleotides match TRBD1. CDR1 and CDR2 (germline): MGHRA, YSYEKL. V shed 5 bases, J shed 4 bases, and the junction held 7 bases outside the gene matches. The length of the CDR3 is 14 residues. Here the CDR3 DNA reads TGCGCCAGCAGCGGAGGGGACAGAAGCACTGAAGCTTTCTTT. Encoded protein: CASSGGDRSTEAFF.

This chain uses TRBV7-2 with TRBJ2-7; 15 bases line up with TRBD2. Germline V gene data show CDR1 as SGHTA and CDR2 as FQGNSA. After removal of 5 bases from V and 2 bases from J, the junction contained 10 bases not matched to a gene. CDR3 length equals 18 residues. CDR3 DNA: TGTGCCAGCAGCAGGACTAGCGGGAGGGCCGATATTACCTACGAGCAGTACTTC. It specifies CASSRTSGRADITYEQYF.

This clonotype has at least ten counts. This sequence joins TRBV7-2 and TRBJ2-1; a weak D match, TRBD1 (5 bases). Germline values: CDR1 SGHTA, CDR2 FQGNSA. Trimming took 5 bases from V and 4 from J, leaving 15 bases between them. This CDR3 region has 15 residues. CDR3 DNA: TGTGCCAGCAGCCTCACCCAGGGCCTTTACAATGAGCAGTTCTTC. Encoded protein: CASSLTQGLYNEQFF.

The chain joins TRBV19 to TRBJ2-7; 9 positions match TRBD1. CDR1 and CDR2 from the germline V gene are LNHDA and SQIVND (reference sequence). The CDR3 has 15 amino acids. Losses at the gene ends were 2 bases for V and 2 bases for J; bases not matched to a gene: 4. The CDR3 sequence: CASSILRDRAYEQYF. CDR3 sequence (DNA): TGTGCCAGTAGTATACTCCGGGACAGGGCCTACGAGCAGTACTTC.

This clonotype has just a few counts. The chain employs TRBV6-2 or TRBV6-3 and TRBJ2-3; 7 nucleotides match TRBD1. V shed 1 base, J shed 6 bases, and the junction held 10 bases outside the gene matches. Germline loops: CDR1 MNHEY, CDR2 SVGEGT. CDR3 length: 16 amino acids. The CDR3 protein is CASSYWTTGTADTQYF. Written as DNA, the CDR3 is TGTGCCAGCAGTTACTGGACCACCGGGACAGCGGATACGCAGTATTTT.

The rearrangement links TRBV20-1 to TRBJ2-5; 7 nucleotides line up with TRBD2. J lost 0 bases, V lost 6 bases, and 7 bases had no gene match. The CDR3 consists of 14 residues. Germline loops: CDR1 DFQATT, CDR2 SNEGSKA (reference sequence). The CDR3 protein is CSATGTTNQETQYF. CDR3 in DNA: TGCAGTGCAACCGGGACTACAAACCAAGAGACCCAGTACTTC.